This T cell receptor beta chain was retrieved from a study of blood T cell repertoires in COVID-19. Overall study context: Whether acute or convalescent, the COVID-19 samples came from the United States, Italy and Spain. T cells, B-cell-depleted T cells, or PBMCs provided the cDNA or gDNA that served as material.

Source study methods: From reference gene primer amplification, estimates of nucleated cell counts were derived. Data came from immunoSEQ multiplex PCR; TCRdb stores just in-frame clones and leaves some out. From that table come the V and J calls and clone size; the DNA was used to work out D and trimming. The data show some 280,000 clones, 89% seen once. There are 17 residues in the CDR3. V lost 5 bases to trimming and J lost 0 bases; unmatched junction nucleotides: 9. Germline V CDR1 and CDR2: SEHNR, FQNEAQ (reference sequence). The sequencing input was peripheral blood. The chain combines TRBV7-9 with TRBJ2-1; 8 bases fit TRBD2. This clonotype was sampled from an older woman with acute or convalescent COVID-19. The CDR3 loop reads CASSPKISGGSYNEQFF. CDR3 DNA sequence: TGTGCCAGCAGCCCGAAAATAAGCGGGGGCTCCTACAATGAGCAGTTCTTC.